This TCR beta chain was found in a study of blood T cell repertoires in COVID-19. For the study at large: COVID-19 samples collected from the United States, Italy and Spain covered acute and convalescent phases. PBMCs, B-cell-depleted T cells, or T cells provided the cDNA or gDNA that made up the material.

The CDR3 totals 12 residues. V lost 5 bases and J 8 bases, leaving 13 bases between the germline ends. Germline V gene sequence: CDR1 GTSNPN, CDR2 SVGIG (reference sequence). As processed by the authors: Amplification with reference gene primers provided the estimates of nucleated cell counts. Assay used: immunoSEQ multiplex PCR; TCRdb lists only in-frame clones, some missing. V and J calls and clone size are as listed in that table; D and trimming were resolved from the DNA. The sample has approximately 19,000 clones; 90% to 95% are singletons. The sample was peripheral blood. V gene TRBV30 combines with J gene TRBJ1-3, with D perhaps TRBD1 (5 bases). The TCR sequence derives from a human donor in a cohort sampled during active COVID-19. CDR3 protein: CAWSDGRDTIYF. CDR3 bases: TGTGCCTGGTCTGACGGCAGGGACACCATATATTTT.